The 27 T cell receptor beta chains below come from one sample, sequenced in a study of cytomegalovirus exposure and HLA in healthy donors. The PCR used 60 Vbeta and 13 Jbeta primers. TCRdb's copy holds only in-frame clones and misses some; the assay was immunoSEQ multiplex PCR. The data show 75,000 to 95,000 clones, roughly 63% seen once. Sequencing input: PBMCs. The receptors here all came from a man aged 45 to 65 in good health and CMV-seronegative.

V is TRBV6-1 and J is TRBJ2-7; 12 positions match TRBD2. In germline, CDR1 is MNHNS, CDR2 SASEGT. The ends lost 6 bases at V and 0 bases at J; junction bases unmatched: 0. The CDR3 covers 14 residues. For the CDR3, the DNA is TGTGCCAGCAGGACTAGCGGGAGCTCCTACGAGCAGTACGTC. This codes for CASRTSGSSYEQYV.

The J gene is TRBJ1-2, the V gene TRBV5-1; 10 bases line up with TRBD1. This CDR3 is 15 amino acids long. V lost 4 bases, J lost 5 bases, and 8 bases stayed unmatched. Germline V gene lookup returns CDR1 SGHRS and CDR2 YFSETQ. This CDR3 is CASSPGTGVRYGYTF. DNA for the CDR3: TGCGCCAGCAGCCCCGGGACAGGGGTCAGGTATGGCTACACCTTC. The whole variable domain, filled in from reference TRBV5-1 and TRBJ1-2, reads KAGVTQTPRYLIKTRGQQVTLSCSPISGHRSVSWYQQTPGQGLQFLFEYFSETQRNKGNFPGRFSGRQFSNSRSEMNVSTLELGDSALYLCASSPGTGVRYGYTFGSGTRLTVV.

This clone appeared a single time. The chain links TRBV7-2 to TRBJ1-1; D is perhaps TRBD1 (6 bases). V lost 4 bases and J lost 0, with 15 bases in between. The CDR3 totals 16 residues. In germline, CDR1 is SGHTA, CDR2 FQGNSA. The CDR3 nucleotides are TGTGCCAGCAGCTACGTAGGGGGGGGAATGAACACTGAAGCTTTCTTT. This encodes CASSYVGGGMNTEAFF.

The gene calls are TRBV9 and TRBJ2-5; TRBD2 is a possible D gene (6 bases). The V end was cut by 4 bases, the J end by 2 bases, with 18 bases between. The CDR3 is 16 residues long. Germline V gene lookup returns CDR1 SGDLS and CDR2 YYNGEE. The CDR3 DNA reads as TGTGCCAGCAGCCCCACCGGGGGAGGTAGGCAAGAGACCCAGTACTTC. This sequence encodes CASSPTGGGRQETQYF.

The CDR3 coding sequence is TGTGCCAGCAGCCCAGGGGGTTCACGGGCCGGGGAGCTGTTTTTT. This gives the protein CASSPGGSRAGELFF. This chain links TRBV9 with TRBJ2-2; 7 bases line up with TRBD1. V was clipped by 4 bases and J by 6 bases; unmatched bases: 9. CDR3 length equals 15 residues. CDR1 and CDR2 (germline): SGDLS, YYNGEE.

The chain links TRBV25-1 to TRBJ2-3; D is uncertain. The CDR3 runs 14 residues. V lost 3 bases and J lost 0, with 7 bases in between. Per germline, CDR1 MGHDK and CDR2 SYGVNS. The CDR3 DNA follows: TGTGCCAGCAGTGATCGAACAAGCACAGATACGCAGTATTTT. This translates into CASSDRTSTDTQYF.

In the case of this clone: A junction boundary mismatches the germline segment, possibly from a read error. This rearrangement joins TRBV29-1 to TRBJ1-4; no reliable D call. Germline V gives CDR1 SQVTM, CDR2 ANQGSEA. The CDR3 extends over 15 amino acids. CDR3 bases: TGCAGCGTTGAAGTACAGTACGGATCTAATGAAAAACTGTCTTTT. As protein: CSVEVQYGSNEKLSF.

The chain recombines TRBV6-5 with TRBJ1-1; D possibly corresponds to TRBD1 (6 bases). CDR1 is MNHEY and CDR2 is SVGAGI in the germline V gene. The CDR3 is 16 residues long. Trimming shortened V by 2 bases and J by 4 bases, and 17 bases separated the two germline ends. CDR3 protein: CASSYRDTGGGTEAFF. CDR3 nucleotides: TGTGCCAGCAGTTACCGGGACACCGGCGGGGGCACTGAAGCTTTCTTT.

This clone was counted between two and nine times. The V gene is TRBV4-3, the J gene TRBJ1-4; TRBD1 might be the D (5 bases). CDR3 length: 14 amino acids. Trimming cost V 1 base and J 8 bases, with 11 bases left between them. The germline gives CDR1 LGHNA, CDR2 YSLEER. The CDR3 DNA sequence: TGCGCCAGCAGCCAAGGGCAGGGTGGAGAAAAACTGTTTTTT. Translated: CASSQGQGGEKLFF.

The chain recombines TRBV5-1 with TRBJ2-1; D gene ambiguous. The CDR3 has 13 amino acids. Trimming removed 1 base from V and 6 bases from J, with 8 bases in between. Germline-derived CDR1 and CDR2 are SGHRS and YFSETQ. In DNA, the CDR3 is TGCGCCAGCAGCTTGTTCACTCTCAATGAGCAGTTCTTC. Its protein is CASSLFTLNEQFF.

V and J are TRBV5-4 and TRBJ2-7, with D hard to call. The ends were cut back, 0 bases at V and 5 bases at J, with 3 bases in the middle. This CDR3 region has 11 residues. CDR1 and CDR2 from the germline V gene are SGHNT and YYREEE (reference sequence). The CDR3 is CASSLGDEQYF. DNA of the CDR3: TGTGCCAGCAGCTTGGGAGACGAGCAGTACTTC.

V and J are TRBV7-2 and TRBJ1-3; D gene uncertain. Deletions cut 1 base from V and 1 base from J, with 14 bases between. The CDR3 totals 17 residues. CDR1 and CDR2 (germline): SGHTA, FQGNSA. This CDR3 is CASSLVIARRSGNTIYF. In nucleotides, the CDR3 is TGTGCCAGCAGCTTAGTTATAGCCCGAAGGTCTGGAAACACCATATATTTT.

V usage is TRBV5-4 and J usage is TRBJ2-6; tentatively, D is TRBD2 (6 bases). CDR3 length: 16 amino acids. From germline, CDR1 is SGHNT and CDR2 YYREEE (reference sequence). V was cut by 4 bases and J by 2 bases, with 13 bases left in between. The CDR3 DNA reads TGTGCCAGCAGCCAAGGACTACGCCCTGGGGCCAACGTCCTGACTTTC. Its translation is CASSQGLRPGANVLTF.

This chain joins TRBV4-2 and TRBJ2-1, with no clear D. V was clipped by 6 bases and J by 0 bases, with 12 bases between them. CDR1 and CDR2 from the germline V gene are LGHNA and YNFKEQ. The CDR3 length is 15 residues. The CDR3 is CASSIAVSSYNEQFF. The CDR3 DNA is TGTGCCAGCAGTATAGCCGTAAGCTCCTACAATGAGCAGTTCTTC.

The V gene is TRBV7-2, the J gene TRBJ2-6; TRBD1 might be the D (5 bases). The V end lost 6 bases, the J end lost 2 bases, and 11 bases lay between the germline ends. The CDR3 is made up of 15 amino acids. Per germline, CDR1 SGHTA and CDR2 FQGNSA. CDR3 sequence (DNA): TGTGCCAGCAGTCTTACAGGAGCTGGGGCCAACGTCCTGACTTTC. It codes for CASSLTGAGANVLTF.

CDR3 DNA: TGTGCCAGCAGTGAATTGGCTAGTGTCAATGAGCAGTTCTTC. Its translation: CASSELASVNEQFF. The chain couples TRBV2 to TRBJ2-1; D is ambiguous. The CDR3 loop spans 14 amino acids. CDR1 and CDR2 (germline): SNHLY, FYNNEI. V dropped 2 bases and J dropped 6 bases, with 11 bases sitting between them.

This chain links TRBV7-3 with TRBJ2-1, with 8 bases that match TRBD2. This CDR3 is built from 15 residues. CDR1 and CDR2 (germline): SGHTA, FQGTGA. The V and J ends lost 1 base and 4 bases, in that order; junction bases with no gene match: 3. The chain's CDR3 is CASSLSLAGYNEQFF. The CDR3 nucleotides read TGTGCCAGCAGCTTAAGTCTAGCGGGTTACAATGAGCAGTTCTTC.

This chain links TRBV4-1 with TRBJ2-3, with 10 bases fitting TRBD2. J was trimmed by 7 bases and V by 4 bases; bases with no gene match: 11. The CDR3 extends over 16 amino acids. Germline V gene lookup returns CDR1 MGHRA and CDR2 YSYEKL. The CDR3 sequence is CASSPTGSGRGNTQYF. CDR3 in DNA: TGCGCCAGCAGCCCTACGGGGAGCGGGAGGGGGAATACGCAGTATTTT.

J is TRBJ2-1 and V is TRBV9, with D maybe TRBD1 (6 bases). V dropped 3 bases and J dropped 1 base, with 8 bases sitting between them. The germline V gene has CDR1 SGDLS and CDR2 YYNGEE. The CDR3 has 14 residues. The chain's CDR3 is CASSEDSSYNEQFF. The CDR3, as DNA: TGTGCCAGCAGCGAGGACAGTTCCTACAATGAGCAGTTCTTC. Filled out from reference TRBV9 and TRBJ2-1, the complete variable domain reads DSGVTQTPKHLITATGQRVTLRCSPRSGDLSVYWYQQSLDQGLQFLIQYYNGEERAKGNILERFSAQQFPDLHSELNLSSLELGDSALYFCASSEDSSYNEQFFGPGTRLTVL.

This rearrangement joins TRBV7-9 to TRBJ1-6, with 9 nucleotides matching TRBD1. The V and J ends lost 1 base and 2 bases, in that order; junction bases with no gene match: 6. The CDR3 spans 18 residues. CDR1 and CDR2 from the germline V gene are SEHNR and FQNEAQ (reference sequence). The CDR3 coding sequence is TGTGCCAGCAGCTTAGGGTCCGGGACAGGGCCCTATAATTCACCCCTCCACTTT. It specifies CASSLGSGTGPYNSPLHF. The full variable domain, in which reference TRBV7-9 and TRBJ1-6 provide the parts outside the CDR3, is DTGVSQNPRHKITKRGQNVTFRCDPISEHNRLYWYRQTLGQGPEFLTYFQNEAQLEKSRLLSDRFSAERPKGSFSTLEIQRTEQGDSAMYLCASSLGSGTGPYNSPLHFGNGTRLTVT.

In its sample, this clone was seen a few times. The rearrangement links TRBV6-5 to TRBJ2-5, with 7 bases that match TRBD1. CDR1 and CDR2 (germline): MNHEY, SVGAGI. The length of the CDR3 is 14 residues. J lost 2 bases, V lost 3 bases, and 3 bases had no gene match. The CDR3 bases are TGTGCCAGCAGTTATAACAGGGGACAAGAGACCCAGTACTTC. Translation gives CASSYNRGQETQYF.

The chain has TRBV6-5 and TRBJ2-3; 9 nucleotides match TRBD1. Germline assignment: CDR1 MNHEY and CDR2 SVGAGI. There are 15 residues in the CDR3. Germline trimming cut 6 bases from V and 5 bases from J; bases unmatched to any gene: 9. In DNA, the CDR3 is TGTGCCAGCAGACGGGACAGGGAGTTAGGAGATACGCAGTATTTT. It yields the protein CASRRDRELGDTQYF.

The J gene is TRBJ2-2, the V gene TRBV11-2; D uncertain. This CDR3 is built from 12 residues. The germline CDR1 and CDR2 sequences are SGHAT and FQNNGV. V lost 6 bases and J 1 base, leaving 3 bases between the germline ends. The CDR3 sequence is CASRLNTGELFF. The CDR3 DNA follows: TGTGCCAGCAGACTGAACACCGGGGAGCTGTTTTTT.

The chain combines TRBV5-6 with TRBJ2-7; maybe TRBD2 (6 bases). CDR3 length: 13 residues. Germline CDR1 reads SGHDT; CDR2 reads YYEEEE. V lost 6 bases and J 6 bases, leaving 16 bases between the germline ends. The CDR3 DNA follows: TGTGCCAGCAACCTTCTAGCCGGGGGCGAGCAGTACTTC. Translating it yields CASNLLAGGEQYF.

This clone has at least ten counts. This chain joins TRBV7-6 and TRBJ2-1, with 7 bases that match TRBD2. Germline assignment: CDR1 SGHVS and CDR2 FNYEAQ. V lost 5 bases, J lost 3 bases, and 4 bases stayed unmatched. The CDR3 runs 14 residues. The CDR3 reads CASSESGIYNEQFF. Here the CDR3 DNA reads TGTGCCAGCAGCGAAAGCGGGATCTACAATGAGCAGTTCTTC. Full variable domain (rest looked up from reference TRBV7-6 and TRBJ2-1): GAGVSQSPRYKVTKRGQDVALRCDPISGHVSLYWYRQALGQGPEFLTYFNYEAQQDKSGLPNDRFSAERPEGSISTLTIQRTEQRDSAMYRCASSESGIYNEQFFGPGTRLTVL.

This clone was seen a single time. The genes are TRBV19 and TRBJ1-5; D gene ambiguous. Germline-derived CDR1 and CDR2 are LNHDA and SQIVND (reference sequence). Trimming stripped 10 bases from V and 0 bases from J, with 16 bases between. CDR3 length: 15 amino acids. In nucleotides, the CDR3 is TGTGCCACCAAATCGGCGGTCTATAGCAATCAGCCCCAGCATTTT. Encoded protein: CATKSAVYSNQPQHF.

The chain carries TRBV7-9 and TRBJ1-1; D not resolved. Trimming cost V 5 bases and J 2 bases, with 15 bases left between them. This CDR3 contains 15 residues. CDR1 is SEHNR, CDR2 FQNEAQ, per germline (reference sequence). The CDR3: CASSPTSGLNTEAFF. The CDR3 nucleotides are TGTGCCAGCAGCCCGACCTCCGGACTTAACACTGAAGCTTTCTTT.